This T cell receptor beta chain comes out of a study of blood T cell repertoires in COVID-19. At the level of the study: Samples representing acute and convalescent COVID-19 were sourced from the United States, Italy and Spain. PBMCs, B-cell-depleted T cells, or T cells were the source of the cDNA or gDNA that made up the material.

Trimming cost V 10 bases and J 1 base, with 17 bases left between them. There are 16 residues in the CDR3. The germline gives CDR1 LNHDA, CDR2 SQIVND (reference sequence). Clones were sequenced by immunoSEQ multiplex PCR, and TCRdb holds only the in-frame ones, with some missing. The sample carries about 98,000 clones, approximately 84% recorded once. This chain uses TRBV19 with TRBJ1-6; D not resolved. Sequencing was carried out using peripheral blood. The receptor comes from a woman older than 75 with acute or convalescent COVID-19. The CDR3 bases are TGTGCCACCCAGGATACGGGGATTTCCTATAATTCACCCCTCCACTTT. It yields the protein CATQDTGISYNSPLHF. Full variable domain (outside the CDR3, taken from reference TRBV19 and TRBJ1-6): DGGITQSPKYLFRKEGQNVTLSCEQNLNHDAMYWYRQDPGQGLRLIYYSQIVNDFQKGDIAEGYSVSREKKESFPLTVTSAQKNPTAFYLCATQDTGISYNSPLHFGNGTRLTVT.